What follows are 20 T cell receptor beta chains derived from one specimen sequenced in a study of T cells in Graves' hyperthyroidism and ophthalmopathy. Amplification targeted TCR beta CDR3 regions from RNA transcripts. Primed by the HTBI set, a first-round RT-PCR was run on the TCR CDR3. Via MiXCR, TCRdb re-called the multiplex PCR reads, giving one row per CDR3 protein. The repertoire holds around 580,000 distinct CDR3 sequences, with under 60% as singletons. The specimen sequenced was peripheral blood or thyroid tissue (not recorded which). Receptors originate from a woman between 18 and 30 years old with Graves' hyperthyroidism.

In this sample, this clonotype turned up many times. The rearrangement links TRBV9 to TRBJ2-7; 8 bases agree with TRBD2. CDR3 length: 15 amino acids. Germline CDR1 and CDR2: SGDLS and YYNGEE. The junction had 8 bases not matched to a gene; V was cut back by 4 bases and J by 2 bases. The CDR3 DNA is TGTGCCAGCAGCAGGAGCGGGAGCAATACCTACGAGCAGTACTTC. It encodes CASSRSGSNTYEQYF.

This clonotype was observed at least ten times. The V and J genes are TRBV2 and TRBJ2-5; D not certain. Trimming removed 8 bases at V and 0 bases at J, with 13 bases between. CDR3 length: 14 residues. Germline CDR1 reads SNHLY; CDR2 reads FYNNEI. CDR3 region: CASCKDGYQETQYF. CDR3 bases: TGTGCCAGCTGTAAGGACGGGTACCAAGAGACCCAGTACTTC. Based on the CDR3 plus reference TRBV2 and TRBJ2-5, the full variable domain is EPEVTQTPSHQVTQMGQEVILRCVPISNHLYFYWYRQILGQKVEFLVSFYNNEISEKSEIFDDQFSVERPDGSNFTLKIRSTKLEDSAMYFCASCKDGYQETQYFGPGTRLLVL.

The table lists this clonotype with many counts. CDR3 in DNA: TGTGCCAGCAGTAATTACAGGGGCACCGGGGAGCTGTTTTTT. Residues: CASSNYRGTGELFF. The rearrangement links TRBV6-1 to TRBJ2-2, with TRBD1 identical over 7 bases. V lost 5 bases, J lost 4 bases, and 4 bases stayed unmatched. The length of the CDR3 is 14 residues. The V gene's germline CDR1 is MNHNS and CDR2 SASEGT.

The table lists this clonotype with many counts. The chain uses TRBV4-2 and TRBJ1-3, with D unclear. CDR1 is LGHNA, CDR2 YNFKEQ, per germline. V was cut by 4 bases and J by 1 base, with 11 bases left in between. This CDR3 has 15 amino acids. As DNA, the CDR3 is TGTGCCAGCAGCCCCGAGGTTCCGTCTGGAAACACCATATATTTT. This translates into CASSPEVPSGNTIYF.

J is TRBJ1-2 and V is TRBV29-1; D possibly corresponds to TRBD1 (5 bases). Germline V CDR1 and CDR2: SQVTM, ANQGSEA. This CDR3 comprises 13 residues. Trimming shortened V by 8 bases and J by 2 bases, and 15 bases separated the two germline ends. CDR3 bases: TGCAGCTTAGTCTGGGGCAGCAACTATGGCTACACCTTC. This translates into CSLVWGSNYGYTF. Drawing the rest from reference TRBV29-1 and TRBJ1-2, the complete variable domain is SAVISQKPSRDICQRGTSLTIQCQVDSQVTMMFWYRQQPGQSLTLIATANQGSEATYESGFVIDKFPISRPNLTFSTLTVSNMSPEDSSIYLCSLVWGSNYGYTFGSGTRLTVV.

Notes on this clonotype: A much larger clone sits a single nucleotide away, making a read error possible. The chain combines TRBV5-1 with TRBJ2-2; 13 bases align to TRBD2. The V segment lost 3 bases and the J segment 0 bases; nucleotides outside the gene matches: 2. The CDR3 consists of 17 residues. Germline V lookup: CDR1 SGHRS, CDR2 YFSETQ. Here the CDR3 reads CASSWGTSGTNTGELFF. The CDR3 bases are TGCGCCAGCAGCTGGGGGACTAGCGGGACGAACACCGGGGAGCTGTTTTTT.

V usage is TRBV29-1 and J usage is TRBJ2-5; 12 nucleotides line up with TRBD2. The CDR3 is 16 residues long. V lost 3 bases, J lost 5 bases, and 10 bases stayed unmatched. The germline CDR1 and CDR2 sequences are SQVTM and ANQGSEA. The CDR3 nucleotides are TGCAGCGTTGAGGGTTGGGCTAGCGGGAGGGCTGAGACCCAGTACTTC. As protein: CSVEGWASGRAETQYF.

The chain uses TRBV2 and TRBJ2-7; TRBD2 agrees at 8 bases. The CDR3 extends over 16 amino acids. Germline-derived CDR1 and CDR2 are SNHLY and FYNNEI. The V segment lost 2 bases and the J segment 2 bases; nucleotides outside the gene matches: 8. The CDR3 DNA is TGTGCCAGCAGTGAAAGGAGCGGGAGTTTACCCTACGAGCAGTACTTC. Its translation is CASSERSGSLPYEQYF.

V and J are TRBV7-9 and TRBJ1-1; 9 nucleotides align to TRBD1. The CDR3 is 15 residues long. Germline V gives CDR1 SEHNR, CDR2 FQNEAQ (reference sequence). Losses at the gene ends were 5 bases for V and 3 bases for J; bases not matched to a gene: 7. CDR3 residues: CASSAARDRDTEAFF. The CDR3 DNA is TGTGCCAGCAGCGCAGCCCGGGACAGGGACACTGAAGCTTTCTTT.

The CDR3 region is CATSRDPGAALHF. The CDR3 DNA reads as TGTGCCACCAGCAGAGATCCTGGGGCAGCCCTCCACTTT. The chain employs TRBV15 and TRBJ1-6; D is possibly TRBD1 (5 bases). The germline V gene encodes CDR1 LNHNV and CDR2 YYDKDF (reference sequence). This CDR3 is 13 amino acids long. Trimming removed 0 bases at V and 14 bases at J, with 11 bases between.

As concerns this clonotype: This likely comes from a read error, as the CDR3 has no conserved phenylalanine or tryptophan at its end. The DNA is left out, because the CDR3 cannot be placed on it with certainty; the CDR3 is given as TCRdb lists it. This chain connects TRBV12-3 or TRBV12-4 to TRBJ2-2; no check of the table's D call, TRBD1, against the DNA was made. The CDR3 has 15 amino acids, counting both end residues. The CDR3 loop is CASSSTAPNTGELYA.

Ten or more counts support this clonotype. The chain has TRBV19 and TRBJ1-5; D call uncertain. The germline gives CDR1 LNHDA, CDR2 SQIVND (reference sequence). This CDR3 comprises 15 residues. Trimming took 5 bases from V and 0 from J, leaving 11 bases between them. The CDR3, as DNA: TGTGCCAGTAGTTTCCCCAGTTATAGCAATCAGCCCCAGCATTTT. Protein product: CASSFPSYSNQPQHF.

Only a few counts were recorded for this clonotype. The chain has TRBV18 and TRBJ2-7; 7 bases map to TRBD1. The ends lost 3 bases at V and 1 base at J; junction bases unmatched: 9. This CDR3 region has 16 residues. CDR1 is KGHSH, CDR2 LQKENI, per germline. The CDR3 protein is CASSPLGTVQSYEQYF. Here the CDR3 DNA reads TGTGCCAGCTCACCTCTTGGGACAGTGCAATCCTACGAGCAGTACTTC. The variable domain in full, with the rest retrieved from reference TRBV18 and TRBJ2-7, is NAGVMQNPRHLVRRRGQEARLRCSPMKGHSHVYWYRQLPEEGLKFMVYLQKENIIDESGMPKERFSAEFPKEGPSILRIQQVVRGDSAAYFCASSPLGTVQSYEQYFGPGTRLTVT.

V usage is TRBV15 and J usage is TRBJ1-1, with 11 bases that match TRBD1. V gave up 3 bases and J gave up 10 bases; unmatched junction bases: 4. The germline gives CDR1 LNHNV, CDR2 YYDKDF (reference sequence). The CDR3 has 13 amino acids. The DNA for the CDR3 is TGTGCCACCAGCAGCTGGACAGGGGGCTTAGCTTTCTTT. Translating gives CATSSWTGGLAFF.

The chain recombines TRBV20-1 with TRBJ2-5; no definite D call. V was shortened by 3 bases and J by 5 bases, with 16 bases between the two germline ends. Germline V gene lookup returns CDR1 DFQATT and CDR2 SNEGSKA (reference sequence). The CDR3 spans 14 residues. The CDR3 protein is CSARATASLETQYF. In DNA form, the CDR3 reads TGCAGTGCTAGGGCCACGGCCAGCCTGGAGACCCAGTACTTC.

This clonotype was counted a few times. CDR3 sequence (DNA): TGTGCCAGCAGTTTATCTATGGGACAGGGGGACACTGAAGCTTTCTTT. This gives the protein CASSLSMGQGDTEAFF. The chain combines TRBV27 with TRBJ1-1; 11 nucleotides line up with TRBD1. This CDR3 region has 16 residues. CDR1 and CDR2 (germline): MNHEY, SMNVEV (reference sequence). J lost 3 bases, V lost 0 bases, and 3 bases had no gene match.

In the case of this clonotype: This may come from a read error, since a much larger clone is one base off. J is TRBJ1-1 and V is TRBV9; possibly TRBD1 for D (5 bases). In germline, CDR1 is SGDLS, CDR2 YYNGEE. The germline V and J ends were trimmed by 2 bases and 6 bases, with 20 bases remaining between them. The CDR3 sequence is 16 residues long. The CDR3 DNA reads as TGTGCCAGCAGCGTGAGGCCGCTGGGGCCGGGGGCTGAAGCTTTCTTT. Translating it yields CASSVRPLGPGAEAFF.

This chain uses TRBV7-2 with TRBJ2-7; no clear D. The V end was cut by 5 bases, the J end by 5 bases, with 13 bases between. This CDR3 is built from 13 residues. Per the germline V gene, CDR1 is SGHTA and CDR2 is FQGNSA. This chain's CDR3 is CASSLPPGNEQYF. The CDR3 DNA follows: TGTGCCAGCAGCCTACCCCCAGGAAACGAGCAGTACTTC.

This clonotype was detected ten times or more. CDR3 sequence reads: CATEPHTNTGELFF. CDR3 nucleotides: TGTGCCACCGAGCCGCATACTAACACCGGGGAGCTGTTTTTT. The chain uses TRBV24-1 and TRBJ2-2; D not certain. CDR3 size: 14 residues. Germline CDR1 is KGHDR and CDR2 is SFDVKD. The V end lost 9 bases, the J end lost 2 bases, and 12 bases lay between the germline ends.

In its sample, this clonotype was seen a few times. This chain joins TRBV6-1 and TRBJ2-7; D gene unclear. Per the germline V gene, CDR1 is MNHNS and CDR2 is SASEGT. The CDR3 contains 14 residues. Trimming took 5 bases from V and 0 from J, leaving 11 bases between them. The CDR3 reads CASSPTGHSYEQYF. Written as DNA, the CDR3 is TGTGCCAGCAGTCCGACGGGCCACTCCTACGAGCAGTACTTC.